This T cell receptor beta chain was observed in a study of CD8 T cells in Susac syndrome. V shed 6 bases and J shed 2 bases, with 14 bases lying between them. CDR3 length: 14 amino acids. RNA, at about 0.5 to 1 ug, was reverse transcribed with random hexamers. TCRdb independently ran MiXCR on the immunoSEQ multiplex PCR reads; one entry per CDR3 protein. This repertoire shows approximately 150,000 distinct CDR3 sequences, approximately 94% found once; its top ten account for 0.075% to 0.1%. This sequence originates from a human donor in good health. V is TRBV12-3 or TRBV12-4 and J is TRBJ2-7; D possibly corresponds to TRBD2 (5 bases). Input material: CD4+ T cells from PBMCs. The CDR3 here is CASRLGLSTYEQYF. As DNA, the CDR3 is TGTGCCAGCAGACTCGGACTTAGCACCTACGAGCAGTACTTC.